The entry below gives a single T cell receptor beta chain sequence along with its context. Its antigen is not yet known. The record has no base qualities; no much larger clone is one base away. This sample was included in a study of T cell responses to AZD1222 COVID-19 vaccine (dated by TCRdb to about 2021). For the wider study: AZD1222 recipients whose second dose came at about 4 weeks and those whose second dose came at about 12 weeks were combined into one group, since spike-specific TCR depth and breadth did not differ between the two schedules. Enrollment into the trials was organized by age into subgroups of 18-55, 56-69 and 70-plus years, and those subgroups contained roughly 160, 29 and 62 TCR-sequenced participants, respectively. A total of approximately 230 trial participants underwent TCR sequencing, of whom around 200 received two doses of AZD1222 and some 25 received two doses of the MenACWY control vaccine. Results and caveats for the whole study, not just this receptor: CD4 TCRs associated with the vaccine covered the entire spike protein, and the dominant responses were in regions 160-218 and 743-854. The 56-69-year group was small, and its depth increase did not reach significance, likely because of low power. Participants were mostly white British, with more females than males. The authors suggested clonal diversity may have been underestimated. No day 14 peak-response samples were available, so repertoires were characterized only after the peak T cell response. Conclusions about previously exposed vaccinees are limited, since just six or seven AZD1222 recipients were seropositive for SARS-CoV-2 at baseline. After two AZD1222 doses, both the breadth and the depth of spike-specific TCRs were significantly higher than at day 0 and than in MenACWY recipients. Nearly half of unique spike-specific TCRs reportedly recognized epitopes outside regions mutated in the B.1.351 and B.1.1.7 variants.

Reading the germline V gene (reference sequence) gives CDR1 LNHDA and CDR2 SQIVND. V lost 4 bases and J lost 0 bases, and the count of bases not matched to a germline gene is 8. The CDR3 numbers 19 residues from cysteine through phenylalanine. Solely the CDR3 DNA is kept, with 57 bases framed from the first base. The intended sense of this specimen's time point label: baseline before first vaccination. Vaccinee samples were obtained from the UK trials COV001 and COV002, which included a single-blind randomized controlled phase 2/3 trial of AZD1222 (ChAdOx1 nCoV-19) in healthy adults. Trial participant PBMC samples were collected at day 0 and day 28 after the second dose for TCRbeta chain sequencing. The CDR3 regions of human TCRbeta chains were analyzed by immunosequencing. The published analysis was carried out like this. Repertoire TCRs were checked for matches against a reference library of SARS-CoV-2-specific TCRs that had been generated using the MIRA antigen-specificity platform. Breadth was defined as the fraction of unique TCRs that were SARS-CoV-2-associated. Depth was defined as the fraction of total T cells that were SARS-CoV-2-associated. Using the MIRA data, every spike-specific TCR was mapped to the spike region that the TCR reacted to and assigned to either a CD4 or a CD8 class. Log10-transformed breadth and depth values were compared by one-way ANOVA with Sidak's multiple comparisons tests. TCRdb carries this immuneACCESS record with in-frame sequences only. Its versions omit some clonotypes, under half of them owing to an unresolved V gene in the studies checked, with the rest unexplained. The V and J calls and clone size come from that table; D and trimming were worked out from the DNA. For this sample there are roughly 150,000 clones; 90% appear just once. The ten top clones hold 1.5% to 2% of the sample.

This receptor was identified in an adult in good health. Specimen: peripheral blood, collected on day 0 of AZD1222 vaccination. This chain joins TRBV19 to TRBJ2-1, and TRBD2 matches 14 of the central bases. The DNA sequence is TGTGCCAGTAGTAAGGGGGGACTAGCGGGAGACAGCTCCTACAATGAGCAGTTCTTC. Translated, it gives CASSKGGLAGDSSYNEQFF.